This TCR beta chain is from a study of T cell responses to AZD1222 COVID-19 vaccine. On this clone: No antigen is known for it.

The repertoire was sequenced with immunoSEQ multiplex PCR; TCRdb's copy has only in-frame clones and lacks some. The sample contains approximately 120,000 clones, around 87% of which appear only once. Study results and limitations: Targets within unmutated variant regions were reportedly found for nearly half of spike-specific TCRs. In a largely white British group with more females than males, clonal diversity was possibly underestimated. With two AZD1222 doses given, Spike-specific TCR breadth and depth both rose.

The CDR3 is made up of 13 amino acids. Between the trimmed V and J ends, which lost 7 bases and 5 bases, there was a span of 12 bases. Germline CDR1 MNHEY, CDR2 SVGAGI. This TCR derives from an adult in good health. This sequence joins TRBV6-5 and TRBJ2-1; no reliable D call. The sample consisted of peripheral blood, taken on day 0 of AZD1222 vaccination. The CDR3 here is CASMHSLNNEQFF. The CDR3 bases are TGTGCCAGCATGCACAGTTTAAACAATGAGCAGTTCTTC.